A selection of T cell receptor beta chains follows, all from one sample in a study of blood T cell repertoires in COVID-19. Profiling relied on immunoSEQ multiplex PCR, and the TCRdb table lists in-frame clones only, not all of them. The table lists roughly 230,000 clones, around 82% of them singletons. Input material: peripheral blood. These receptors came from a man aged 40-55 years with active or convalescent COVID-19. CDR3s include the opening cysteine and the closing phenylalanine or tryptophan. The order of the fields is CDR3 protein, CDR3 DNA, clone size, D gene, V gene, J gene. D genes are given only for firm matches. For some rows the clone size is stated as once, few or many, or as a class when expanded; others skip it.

CDR3 protein: CATSSIFQAGVQETQYF
CDR3 DNA: TGTGCCACCAGCAGTATATTCCAAGCGGGGGTCCAAGAGACCCAGTACTTC
clone size: .
D gene: TRBD2
V gene: TRBV15
J gene: TRBJ2-5

CDR3 protein: CASSPGTGRNTIYF
CDR3 DNA: TGTGCCAGCAGCCCGGGAACGGGTAGAAACACCATATATTTT
clone size: .
D gene: .
V gene: TRBV14
J gene: TRBJ1-3

CDR3 protein: CAISESDRGYGYTF
CDR3 DNA: TGTGCCATCAGTGAGTCGGACAGGGGCTATGGCTACACCTTC
clone size: .
D gene: TRBD1
V gene: TRBV10-3
J gene: TRBJ1-2

CDR3 protein: CASRETGSENTEAFF
CDR3 DNA: TGTGCCAGCAGGGAGACAGGCTCGGAAAACACTGAAGCTTTCTTT
clone size: .
D gene: .
V gene: TRBV2
J gene: TRBJ1-1

CDR3 protein: CASRSDRVTTEAFF
CDR3 DNA: TGTGCCAGCAGAAGTGACAGGGTAACCACTGAAGCTTTCTTT
clone size: .
D gene: TRBD1
V gene: TRBV6-5
J gene: TRBJ1-1

CDR3 protein: CASSGGTGGDNQPQHF
CDR3 DNA: TGTGCCAGCAGCGGGGGGACAGGGGGCGACAATCAGCCCCAGCATTTT
clone size: once
D gene: TRBD1
V gene: TRBV7-2
J gene: TRBJ1-5

CDR3 protein: CASSPDSSNTEAFF
CDR3 DNA: TGTGCCAGCAGCCCCGACAGCTCGAACACTGAAGCTTTCTTT
clone size: .
D gene: .
V gene: TRBV6-2/TRBV6-3
J gene: TRBJ1-1

CDR3 protein: CASSERGGGNTIYF
CDR3 DNA: TGTGCCAGCAGCGAGAGAGGAGGGGGAAACACCATATATTTT
clone size: .
D gene: .
V gene: TRBV9
J gene: TRBJ1-3

CDR3 protein: CASSRDRGNEKLFF
CDR3 DNA: TGTGCCAGCAGCCGGGACAGGGGAAACGAAAAACTGTTTTTT
clone size: .
D gene: TRBD1
V gene: TRBV5-4
J gene: TRBJ1-4

CDR3 protein: CASSSGSDTEAFF
CDR3 DNA: TGTGCCAGCAGCTCCGGGTCGGACACTGAAGCTTTCTTT
clone size: .
D gene: .
V gene: TRBV7-3
J gene: TRBJ1-1

CDR3 protein: CATSKQGSGYTF
CDR3 DNA: TGTGCCACCAGCAAACAGGGATCGGGCTACACCTTC
clone size: .
D gene: .
V gene: TRBV15
J gene: TRBJ1-2

CDR3 protein: CASSPRGANQPQHF
CDR3 DNA: TGTGCCAGCTCACCCCGCGGGGCCAATCAGCCCCAGCATTTT
clone size: .
D gene: .
V gene: TRBV18
J gene: TRBJ1-5

CDR3 protein: CASSPGTGYYEQYF
CDR3 DNA: TGCGCCAGCAGCCCCGGGACTGGATACTACGAGCAGTACTTC
clone size: .
D gene: .
V gene: TRBV4-1
J gene: TRBJ2-7

CDR3 protein: CASSLIPLSTDTQYF
CDR3 DNA: TGTGCCAGCAGCTTAATCCCCCTCAGCACAGATACGCAGTATTTT
clone size: .
D gene: .
V gene: TRBV7-2
J gene: TRBJ2-3

CDR3 protein: CASSPGALGGNEQFF
CDR3 DNA: TGTGCCAGCTCACCAGGGGCGCTGGGGGGCAATGAGCAGTTCTTC
clone size: .
D gene: .
V gene: TRBV18
J gene: TRBJ2-1

CDR3 protein: CASSLDLYQETQYF
CDR3 DNA: TGTGCCAGCAGCTTAGATCTGTACCAAGAGACCCAGTACTTC
clone size: .
D gene: .
V gene: TRBV7-6
J gene: TRBJ2-5

CDR3 protein: CASSRFGTVRQPQHF
CDR3 DNA: TGTGCCAGCAGTCGTTTCGGGACAGTTAGACAGCCCCAGCATTTT
clone size: .
D gene: TRBD1
V gene: TRBV6-5
J gene: TRBJ1-5

CDR3 protein: CASSWRTGPVSEAFF
CDR3 DNA: TGTGCCAGCAGTTGGCGGACAGGGCCCGTGAGTGAAGCTTTCTTT
clone size: .
D gene: TRBD1
V gene: TRBV27
J gene: TRBJ1-1

CDR3 protein: CASSPESGNTIYF
CDR3 DNA: TGTGCCAGCTCACCAGAGTCTGGAAACACCATATATTTT
clone size: .
D gene: .
V gene: TRBV18
J gene: TRBJ1-3

CDR3 protein: CATTSGPYNEQFF
CDR3 DNA: TGTGCCACCACCTCTGGCCCTTACAATGAGCAGTTCTTC
clone size: .
D gene: .
V gene: TRBV24-1
J gene: TRBJ2-1